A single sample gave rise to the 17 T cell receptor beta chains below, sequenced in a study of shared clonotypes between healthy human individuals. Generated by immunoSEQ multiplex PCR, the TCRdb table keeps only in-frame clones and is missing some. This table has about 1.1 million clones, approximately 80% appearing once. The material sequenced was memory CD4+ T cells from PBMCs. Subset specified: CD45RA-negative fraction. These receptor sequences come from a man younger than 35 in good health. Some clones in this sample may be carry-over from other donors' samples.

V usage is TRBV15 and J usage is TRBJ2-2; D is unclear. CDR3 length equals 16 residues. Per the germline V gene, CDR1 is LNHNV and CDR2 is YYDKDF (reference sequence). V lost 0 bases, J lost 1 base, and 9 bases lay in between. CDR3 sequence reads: CATSRDYNLNTGELFF. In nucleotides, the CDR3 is TGTGCCACCAGCAGAGATTACAACTTGAACACCGGGGAGCTGTTTTTT.

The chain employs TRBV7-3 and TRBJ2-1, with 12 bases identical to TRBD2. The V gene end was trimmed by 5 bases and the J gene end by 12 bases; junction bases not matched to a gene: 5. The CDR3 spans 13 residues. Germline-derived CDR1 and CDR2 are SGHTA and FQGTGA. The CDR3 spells CASSRLAGDWQFF. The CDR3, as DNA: TGTGCCAGCAGCCGACTAGCGGGAGATTGGCAGTTCTTC. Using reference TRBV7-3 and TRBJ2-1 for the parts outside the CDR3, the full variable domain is GAGVSQTPSNKVTEKGKYVELRCDPISGHTALYWYRQSLGQGPEFLIYFQGTGAADDSGLPNDRFFAVRPEGSVSTLKIQRTERGDSAVYLCASSRLAGDWQFFGPGTRLTVL.

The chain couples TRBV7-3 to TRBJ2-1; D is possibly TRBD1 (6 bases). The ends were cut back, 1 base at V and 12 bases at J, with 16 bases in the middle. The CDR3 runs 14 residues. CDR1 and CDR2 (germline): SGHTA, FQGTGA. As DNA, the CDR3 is TGTGCCAGCAGCTTAAGCAGTGGTCGAGGGGGGCAGTTCTTC. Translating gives CASSLSSGRGGQFF.

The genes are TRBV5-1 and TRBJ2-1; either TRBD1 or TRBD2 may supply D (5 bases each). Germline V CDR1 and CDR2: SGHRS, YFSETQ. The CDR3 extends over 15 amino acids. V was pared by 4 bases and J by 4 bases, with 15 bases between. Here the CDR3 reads CASSPYTEGYNEQFF. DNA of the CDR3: TGCGCCAGCAGCCCCTATACCGAGGGGTACAATGAGCAGTTCTTC.

The CDR3: CATRTGFHEQYF. The CDR3 nucleotides read TGTGCCACCCGAACAGGGTTCCACGAGCAGTACTTC. This rearrangement joins TRBV28 to TRBJ2-7; a possible D gene is TRBD1 (6 bases). Germline lookup yields CDR1 MDHEN and CDR2 SYDVKM. V was cut by 10 bases and J by 5 bases, with 15 bases left in between. The CDR3 has 12 amino acids.

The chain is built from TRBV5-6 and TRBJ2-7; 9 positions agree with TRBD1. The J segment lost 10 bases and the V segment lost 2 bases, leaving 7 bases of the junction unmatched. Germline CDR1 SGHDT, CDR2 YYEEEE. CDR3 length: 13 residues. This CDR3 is CASSLGQGQPQYF. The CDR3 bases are TGTGCCAGCAGCTTAGGACAGGGGCAACCCCAGTACTTC.

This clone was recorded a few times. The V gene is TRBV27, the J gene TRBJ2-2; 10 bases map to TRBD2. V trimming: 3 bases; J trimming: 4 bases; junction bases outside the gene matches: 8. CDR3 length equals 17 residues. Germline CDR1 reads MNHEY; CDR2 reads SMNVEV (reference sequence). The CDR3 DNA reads TGTGCCAGCAGTTTTCGTGGGAGCGGGAGGGGCACCGGGGAGCTGTTTTTT. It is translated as CASSFRGSGRGTGELFF.

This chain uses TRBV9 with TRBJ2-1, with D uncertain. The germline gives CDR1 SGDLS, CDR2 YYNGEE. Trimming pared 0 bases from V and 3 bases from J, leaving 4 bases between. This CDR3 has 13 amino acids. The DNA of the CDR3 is TGTGCCAGCAGCGTAGCAAACTACAATGAGCAGTTCTTC. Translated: CASSVANYNEQFF.

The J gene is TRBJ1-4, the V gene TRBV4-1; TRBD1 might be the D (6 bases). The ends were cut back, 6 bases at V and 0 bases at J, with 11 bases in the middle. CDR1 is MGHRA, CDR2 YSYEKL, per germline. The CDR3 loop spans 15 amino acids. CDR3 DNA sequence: TGCGCCAGCAGGCGCGGGACACCAACTAATGAAAAACTGTTTTTT. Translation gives CASRRGTPTNEKLFF.

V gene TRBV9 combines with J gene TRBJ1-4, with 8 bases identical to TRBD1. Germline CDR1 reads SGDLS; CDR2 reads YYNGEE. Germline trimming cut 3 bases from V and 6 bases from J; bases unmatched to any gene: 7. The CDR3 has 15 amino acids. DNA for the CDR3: TGTGCCAGCAGCGCCCGGACAGGGCCGTATGAAAAACTGTTTTTT. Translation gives CASSARTGPYEKLFF.

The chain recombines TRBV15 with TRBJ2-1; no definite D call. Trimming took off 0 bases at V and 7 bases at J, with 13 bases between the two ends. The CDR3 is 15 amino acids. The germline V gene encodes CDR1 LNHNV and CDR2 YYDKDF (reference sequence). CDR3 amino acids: CATSRDPPQENEQFF. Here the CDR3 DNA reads TGTGCCACCAGCAGAGATCCCCCTCAGGAAAATGAGCAGTTCTTC.

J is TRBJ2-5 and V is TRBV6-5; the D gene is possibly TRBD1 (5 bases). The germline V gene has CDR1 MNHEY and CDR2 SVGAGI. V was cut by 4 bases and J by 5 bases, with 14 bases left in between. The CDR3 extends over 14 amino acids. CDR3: CASSSHRHGETQYF. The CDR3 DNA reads TGTGCCAGCAGTTCGCACAGGCATGGGGAGACCCAGTACTTC.

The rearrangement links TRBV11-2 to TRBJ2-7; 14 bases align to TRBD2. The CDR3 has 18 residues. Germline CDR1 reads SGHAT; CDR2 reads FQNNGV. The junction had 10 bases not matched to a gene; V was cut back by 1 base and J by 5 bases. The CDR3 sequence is CASSLGTRTSGRPNEQYF. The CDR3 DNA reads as TGTGCCAGCAGCTTAGGTACCAGGACTAGCGGGAGGCCTAACGAGCAGTACTTC.

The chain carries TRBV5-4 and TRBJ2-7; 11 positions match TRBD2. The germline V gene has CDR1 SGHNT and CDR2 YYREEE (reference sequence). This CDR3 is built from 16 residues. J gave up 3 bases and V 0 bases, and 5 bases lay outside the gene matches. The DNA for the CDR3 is TGTGCCAGCAGCTTGGCCATTACTAGCGGGAGCTACGAGCAGTACTTC. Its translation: CASSLAITSGSYEQYF.

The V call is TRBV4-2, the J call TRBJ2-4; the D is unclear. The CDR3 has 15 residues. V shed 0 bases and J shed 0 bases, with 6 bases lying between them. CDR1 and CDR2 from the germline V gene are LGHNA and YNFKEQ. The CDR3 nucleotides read TGTGCCAGCAGCCAAGAGGAACTAGCCAAAAACATTCAGTACTTC. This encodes CASSQEELAKNIQYF.

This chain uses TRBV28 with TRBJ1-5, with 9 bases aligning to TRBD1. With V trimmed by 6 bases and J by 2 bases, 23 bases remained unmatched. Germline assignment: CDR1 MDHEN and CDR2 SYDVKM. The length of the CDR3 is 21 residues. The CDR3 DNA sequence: TGTGCCAGCAGAAGTCTGAACAGTTGGACAGGGGAACGGTTTCGCAATCAGCCCCAGCATTTT. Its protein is CASRSLNSWTGERFRNQPQHF.

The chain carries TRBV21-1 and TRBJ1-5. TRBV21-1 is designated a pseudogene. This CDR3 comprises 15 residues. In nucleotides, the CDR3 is TGTGCCAGCAGCAAAGGATCTTATAGCAATCAGCCCCAGCATTTT. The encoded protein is CASSKGSYSNQPQHF.